A single sample is the source of the 10 T cell receptor beta chains below, sequenced in a study of T cell clonality in common variable immunodeficiency. The assay was immunoSEQ multiplex PCR, and TCRdb's table has in-frame clones only and misses some. This sample has over 55,000 clones, each found more than once. Material: peripheral blood mononuclear cells. These receptors originate from a person aged 18 to 70 in good health.

There are many counts of this clone. The read finishes 3 residues shy of the CDR3 end, and the germline J gene is used to complete it. The rearrangement links TRBV2 to TRBJ2-1; TRBD2 agrees at 13 bases. Germline-derived CDR1 and CDR2 are SNHLY and FYNNEI. This CDR3 contains 16 residues. J lost 7 bases, V lost 6 bases, and 9 bases had no gene match. The covered CDR3 bases are TGTGCCAGCAGCCGGACTAGCGGGAGAATTCGGAATGAG. Translating gives CASSRTSGRIRNE. The CDR3 reads in full as CASSRTSGRIRNEQFF.

This clone was recorded many times. The read ends 3 residues early relative to the CDR3; the germline J gene fills the gap. V gene TRBV12-3 or TRBV12-4 combines with J gene TRBJ2-1; TRBD2 matches 13 bases. V lost 1 base, J lost 9 bases, and 3 bases stayed unmatched. This CDR3 is 15 amino acids long. Partial CDR3 DNA: TGTGCCAGCAGTTTAGGGACTAGCGGGAGCATTGAG. Translated: CASSLGTSGSIE. The whole CDR3 is CASSLGTSGSIEQFF.

This clone was counted ten times or more. With the read ending 3 residues before the CDR3 end, the germline J gene is used to fill in that end. The V gene is TRBV7-8, the J gene TRBJ1-5; a possible D gene is TRBD1 (5 bases). The V gene lost 1 base and the J gene lost 0 bases, with 16 bases spanning the gap. Germline loops: CDR1 SGHVS, CDR2 FQNEAQ. The CDR3 has 18 residues. Here the CDR3 reads CASSLVGETENSNQPQHF. The CDR3 bases that were read are TGTGCCAGCAGCTTAGTAGGGGAAACTGAAAATAGCAATCAGCCC. The full variable domain, its missing parts supplied by reference TRBV7-8 and TRBJ1-5, is GAGVSQSPRYKVAKRGQDVALRCDPISGHVSLFWYQQALGQGPEFLTYFQNEAQLDKSGLPSDRFFAERPEGSVSTLKIQRTQQEDSAVYLCASSLVGETENSNQPQHFGDGTRLSIL.

Many counts were recorded for this clone. Read sequence stops 3 residues before the CDR3 end, and the germline J gene provides the missing end. The V call is TRBV4-1, the J call TRBJ2-3; TRBD2 is a possible D gene (6 bases). Germline-derived CDR1 and CDR2 are MGHRA and YSYEKL. Trimming stripped 3 bases from V and 4 bases from J, with 23 bases between. This CDR3 is 18 amino acids long. Here the CDR3 reads CASSHWIVRDLISDTQYF. The sequenced part of the CDR3 DNA is TGCGCCAGCAGCCATTGGATAGTCCGGGACTTAATCTCAGATACG.

This clone was observed at least ten times. Read sequence stops 3 residues before the CDR3 end, and the germline J gene provides the missing end. V and J are TRBV6-2 or TRBV6-3 and TRBJ2-1; TRBD2 aligns across 9 bases. The CDR3 loop spans 16 amino acids. The germline gives CDR1 MNHEY, CDR2 SVGEGT. V gave up 6 bases and J gave up 1 base; unmatched junction bases: 7. CDR3 loop: CASRPASGISYNEQFF. The DNA read from the CDR3 is TGTGCCAGCAGGCCCGCTAGCGGGATTTCCTACAATGAG.

This clone was recorded at least ten times. The sequence runs out 3 residues before the end of the CDR3; the remainder is reconstructed from the germline J gene. The chain combines TRBV18 with TRBJ2-3; 9 bases match TRBD2. This CDR3 contains 15 residues. From germline, CDR1 is KGHSH and CDR2 LQKENI. With V trimmed by 0 bases and J by 5 bases, 3 bases remained unmatched. Here the CDR3 reads CASSPPSGSQDTQYF. Partial CDR3 DNA: TGTGCCAGCTCACCACCTAGCGGGAGTCAAGATACG.

This clone was detected ten times or more. The read terminates 3 residues ahead of where the CDR3 ends, so the germline J gene completes it. V is TRBV5-4 and J is TRBJ1-1; 8 bases fit TRBD1. In germline, CDR1 is SGHNT, CDR2 YYREEE (reference sequence). V was pared by 1 base and J by 4 bases, with 3 bases of the junction left unmatched. The CDR3 totals 14 residues. CDR3 DNA, as far as it was read: TGTGCCAGCAGCTTGCAGGACAGGGTCACTGAA. Protein product: CASSLQDRVTE. The full-length CDR3 reads as CASSLQDRVTEAFF.

There are many counts of this clone. The sequenced fragment ends 3 residues before the CDR3 boundary, so the rest is inferred from the germline J gene. This chain connects TRBV7-2 to TRBJ1-2; no reliable D call. Trimming left V 5 bases short and J 4 bases short, with 11 bases between. This CDR3 has 13 amino acids. CDR1 is SGHTA, CDR2 FQGNSA, per germline. CDR3 sequence reads: CASSTLVAYGYTF. Incomplete CDR3 DNA: TGTGCCAGCAGCACCCTAGTGGCCTATGGC.

In its sample, this clone was seen many times. The CDR3 end lies 3 residues beyond the end of the read and is filled in from the germline J gene. This sequence joins TRBV20-1 and TRBJ2-1, with 9 bases matching TRBD1. The junction had 7 bases not matched to a gene; V was cut back by 0 bases and J by 4 bases. Germline CDR1 and CDR2: DFQATT and SNEGSKA (reference sequence). CDR3 size: 16 residues. CDR3 residues: CSARDDQTGGYNEQFF. CDR3 DNA (partial): TGCAGTGCTAGAGATGACCAGACAGGGGGATACAATGAG.

This clone was detected a few times. From the germline J gene comes the end of the CDR3, since the read stops 3 residues before it. This chain uses TRBV19 with TRBJ1-1; a possible D gene is TRBD1 (6 bases). The CDR3 spans 13 residues. Germline lookup yields CDR1 LNHDA and CDR2 SQIVND (reference sequence). The ends were cut back, 5 bases at V and 5 bases at J, with 12 bases in the middle. CDR3 sequence: CASSGEGGTEAFF. The sequenced CDR3 bases are TGTGCCAGTAGTGGAGAGGGGGGGACTGAA. Complete variable domain (other parts from reference TRBV19 and TRBJ1-1): DGGITQSPKYLFRKEGQNVTLSCEQNLNHDAMYWYRQDPGQGLRLIYYSQIVNDFQKGDIAEGYSVSREKKESFPLTVTSAQKNPTAFYLCASSGEGGTEAFFGQGTRLTVV.